This TCR beta chain was recorded in a study of shared clonotypes between healthy human individuals (dated by TCRdb to 2019 to 2021). Regarding the study in general: The cohort comprised a couple of women and a few men aged 18 to 49 years. Each donor's leukapheresis produced roughly between roughly 0.85 and 9.5 billion PBMCs. For each donor, CD4 naive and CD4 memory were each given three plates, CD8 naive was given two plates, and CD8 memory was given one plate. Different laboratories and diverse techniques were used to prepare libraries and sequence TCR repertoires, to increase sequencing depth and limit assay-specific biases. To estimate repertoire size and how much clonotype sharing occurs between individuals, the study deeply sequenced the blood TCR repertoires of several healthy adults.

What the authors observed across the whole study: Clonotypes shared by all four sorted-subset donors showed higher generation probabilities than non-shared clonotypes. Across four donors, approximately 5% of naive CD4, 3% to 4% of naive CD8, about 2% of memory CD4, and approximately 0.4% of memory CD8 clonotypes were shared. Because the study included a small number of donors, the genetic and exposure-history diversity represented was limited. Pairwise subsampling indicated that sequencing depth was expected to affect the degree of clonotype sharing among donors. Naive subsets generally had larger estimated clonotype richness than memory subsets. Sampling was limited to blood, and TCR repertoires in tissue likely differ from TCR repertoires in blood. Incomplete sequencing was indicated by rarefaction of sorted-subset datasets, despite the large sequencing depth.

Using the deep immunoSEQ assay, multiplex PCR amplified TCR CDR3 regions from genomic DNA. Genomic DNA extracted from each cell subset was distributed evenly over all wells of several immunoSEQ 96-well plates, and each plate served as one replicate. For sorted subsets, roughly 0.2 ug genomic DNA, equal to 30,000 to 35,000 T cell genomes, was loaded into each replicate PCR. Purified libraries were quantified with a Qubit 3.0 fluorometer, sized on a Bioanalyzer 2100, and re-quantified with the KAPA Library Quantification kit. Each immunoSEQ 96-well plate was sequenced on its own single-read 150-cycle Illumina NextSeq 550 flow cell. In the source study's methods: The immunoSEQ output contained only junctional sequences without quality scores, so filtering could not match that applied to full-length reads. Sequences were annotated with PyIR, a Python wrapper for IgBLAST v1.9, using IMGT germline references to assign V/J genes and CDR3. Reads with weak V/J assignments (E-value above 1e-6), missing CDR3, stop codons, out-of-frame junctions, or ambiguous translated residues were removed. A V3J clonotype was defined by an identical inferred V gene, J gene, and CDR3 amino acid sequence. Percentage overlap between repertoires was calculated by dividing the number of shared unique clonotypes by the size of the smaller repertoire. RTK rarefaction, the Chao1 estimator, and Recon v2.1 estimates of unobserved clonotypes were used to assess repertoire richness. For all TCRbeta clonotypes obtained by the gDNA method from several donors, generation probabilities were computed with OLGA. TCRdb's version of the immuneACCESS table is confined to in-frame rearrangements and falls short of the full clone set. An unresolved V gene accounts for under half of the shortfall where checked; the remainder is of unknown origin. V and J calls and clone size are copied from that table; D and trimming were computed from the DNA. This sample comprises roughly 2.5 million clones, around 90% of them detected only once. Together, the top ten hold around 0.14% of the sample.

The germline V gene sets CDR1 to MNHEY and CDR2 to SVGAGI. Including cysteine and phenylalanine, the CDR3 has 15 amino acids. Only CDR3 DNA is held: 45 bases, read in frame from base 1. V is pruned by 7 bases and J by 4 bases, leaving 12 bases of the junction without a gene match. To note about this clone: Its specific antigen is unknown. No base quality values were provided; no much bigger clone lies one nucleotide off.

The donors were healthy, HIV-negative adults who had no recently reported acute infections or vaccinations. Every donor was a Caucasian adult living in Nashville, Tennessee, USA. CD4+ T cells were enriched through magnetic negative selection, after which naive cells were positively selected on CD45RA and the remaining negative fraction served as the memory subset. Blood was collected by leukapheresis, and PBMCs were isolated by Ficoll-Histopaque density gradient centrifugation and then cryopreserved in liquid nitrogen vapor phase. Analytical flow cytometry was used to check the purity and quantity of every magnetically sorted T cell population. From each sorted fraction, genomic DNA was isolated and quantified by UV absorbance on a Nanodrop 2000c.

The rearrangement combines TRBV6-5 with TRBJ2-7; the junction holds 8 bases that match TRBD2. This TCR came from a man between 18 and 29 years old in good health. The sequenced sample consisted of naive CD4+ T cells sorted from blood. Interpreted using the paper, the cell subset or site label stands for: CD45RA+ positively selected. The CDR3 protein: CASKGTRRAEYEQYF. The base sequence is TGTGCCAGCAAAGGGACTAGGCGGGCCGAATACGAGCAGTACTTC.